One sample yielded the 18 T cell receptor beta chains listed below, sequenced in a study of blood T cell repertoires in COVID-19. Clones were read by immunoSEQ multiplex PCR, and TCRdb kept only the in-frame ones, dropping some. The sample contains about 20,000 clones, around 90% of which appear only once. Sequenced material: peripheral blood. The receptors come from a man between 65 and 85 years old with acute or convalescent COVID-19.

The CDR3 region is CASSEGRAGTDTQYF. Here the CDR3 DNA reads TGTGCCAGCAGTGAAGGCCGAGCTGGCACAGATACGCAGTATTTT. The chain is built from TRBV6-1 and TRBJ2-3; D uncertain. V lost 1 base, J lost 1 base, and 9 bases lay in between. The length of the CDR3 is 15 residues. The germline CDR1 and CDR2 sequences are MNHNS and SASEGT.

The chain couples TRBV12-3 or TRBV12-4 to TRBJ1-2; D might be TRBD1 (5 bases). The CDR3 consists of 13 residues. V lost 4 bases and J lost 8, with 14 bases in between. The CDR3 region has the DNA TGTGCCAGCAGTTCGGCAGGGAAGGGCGGCTACACCTTC. Translated, it gives CASSSAGKGGYTF.

The chain joins TRBV3-1 (or the pseudogene TRBV3-2) to TRBJ2-2, with D possibly matching TRBD2 (5 bases). Deletions cut 4 bases from V and 1 base from J, with 7 bases between. The length of the CDR3 is 14 residues. Germline CDR1 and CDR2: LGHDT and YNNKEL (reference sequence). The CDR3 nucleotides are TGTGCCAGCAGCCTTAGCGTGAACACCGGGGAGCTGTTTTTT. Its translation: CASSLSVNTGELFF.

The chain combines TRBV7-6 with TRBJ1-1; D not certain. Germline V gene lookup returns CDR1 SGHVS and CDR2 FNYEAQ. The ends were cut back, 2 bases at V and 7 bases at J, with 5 bases in the middle. This CDR3 is 11 amino acids long. The CDR3 reads CASSLIGEAFF. CDR3 DNA: TGTGCCAGCAGCTTAATCGGTGAAGCTTTCTTT.

This clone showed up just a few times. The CDR3 loop reads CASSLGQGSTEAFF. CDR3 nucleotide sequence: TGTGCCAGCAGTTTGGGACAGGGATCCACTGAAGCTTTCTTT. The V and J genes are TRBV2 and TRBJ1-1; 9 bases fit TRBD1. V gave up 5 bases and J gave up 4 bases; unmatched junction bases: 5. Germline V gene lookup returns CDR1 SNHLY and CDR2 FYNNEI. This CDR3 region has 14 residues.

The gene calls are TRBV27 and TRBJ1-3; 11 bases align to TRBD1. The CDR3 consists of 16 residues. V lost 6 bases and J lost 3; bases outside the gene matches: 7. Per the germline V gene, CDR1 is MNHEY and CDR2 is SMNVEV (reference sequence). CDR3 sequence: CASRGGTGGSGNTIYF. The CDR3 DNA reads as TGTGCCAGCAGGGGGGGGACAGGGGGAAGTGGAAACACCATATATTTT.

This chain connects TRBV9 to TRBJ2-7, with D possibly TRBD2 on 7 matching bases. The CDR3 sequence is 20 residues long. The V end lost 3 bases, the J end lost 2 bases, and 30 bases lay between the germline ends. CDR1 is SGDLS, CDR2 YYNGEE, per germline. The CDR3: CASSEPADPLAGGPPYEQYF. The CDR3 region has the DNA TGTGCCAGCAGCGAGCCCGCAGACCCCTTGGCCGGGGGGCCCCCCTACGAGCAGTACTTC.

The chain links TRBV28 to TRBJ2-7; TRBD1 matches at 8 bases. The CDR3 sequence is 15 residues long. In germline, CDR1 is MDHEN, CDR2 SYDVKM. The ends lost 6 bases at V and 0 bases at J; junction bases unmatched: 7. The CDR3 region is CASSSGQATSYEQYF. For the CDR3, the DNA is TGTGCCAGCAGCTCGGGACAGGCGACCTCCTACGAGCAGTACTTC.

V and J are TRBV19 and TRBJ2-2, with TRBD2 identical over 9 bases. This CDR3 has 18 residues. V dropped 1 base and J dropped 2; count of bases not matched to a gene: 8. Per germline, CDR1 LNHDA and CDR2 SQIVND (reference sequence). CDR3 protein: CASSIVRGRAVNTGELFF. The CDR3 DNA reads TGTGCCAGTAGTATAGTTCGCGGGAGGGCCGTAAACACCGGGGAGCTGTTTTTT.

This chain connects TRBV15 to TRBJ2-7; D is perhaps TRBD1 (5 bases). The CDR3 loop spans 19 amino acids. Germline CDR1 is LNHNV and CDR2 is YYDKDF (reference sequence). The V end lost 1 base, the J end lost 7 bases, and 29 bases lay between the germline ends. The CDR3, as DNA: TGTGCCACCAGCAGAGTTGGGTCCGGTGGTTTCCAGAAGGGGTGGGAGCAGTACTTC. This sequence encodes CATSRVGSGGFQKGWEQYF.

The chain is built from TRBV6-4 and TRBJ2-1; TRBD2 aligns across 11 bases. Germline CDR1 MRHNA, CDR2 SNTAGT. The ends lost 3 bases at V and 6 bases at J; junction bases unmatched: 10. The CDR3 has 17 amino acids. Here the CDR3 reads CASSEQPGLAAINEQFF. CDR3 in DNA: TGTGCCAGCAGTGAACAACCGGGACTAGCGGCCATCAATGAGCAGTTCTTC.

V and J are TRBV18 and TRBJ2-3; tentatively, D is TRBD1 (6 bases). V was shortened by 4 bases and J by 3 bases, with 11 bases between the two germline ends. This CDR3 is 14 amino acids long. Germline CDR1 is KGHSH and CDR2 is LQKENI. The CDR3 loop is CASSLQGKTDTQYF. The CDR3 DNA follows: TGTGCCAGCTCACTACAGGGAAAAACAGATACGCAGTATTTT.

This clone was seen just once. The V and J genes are TRBV10-3 and TRBJ1-5, with D possibly being TRBD1 (5 bases). The CDR3 extends over 15 amino acids. The V end lost 8 bases, the J end lost 0 bases, and 14 bases lay between the germline ends. Per germline, CDR1 ENHRY and CDR2 SYGVKD. The CDR3 DNA reads as TGTGCCATCGGGGCAGGGATTGGTAGCAATCAGCCCCAGCATTTT. Translated: CAIGAGIGSNQPQHF.

The CDR3 spells CAWSVLYAGGSTDTQYF. The CDR3 DNA reads as TGTGCCTGGAGTGTACTTTACGCAGGGGGTAGCACAGATACGCAGTATTTT. The chain combines TRBV30 with TRBJ2-3; 7 positions match TRBD1. From germline, CDR1 is GTSNPN and CDR2 SVGIG (reference sequence). Trimming took 0 bases from V and 0 from J; bases not matched to a gene: 9. This CDR3 contains 17 residues.

The DNA of the CDR3 is TGCAGCGTGGGACAGGGAGCCCGCACTGAAGCTTTCTTT. Protein: CSVGQGARTEAFF. The chain links TRBV29-1 to TRBJ1-1, with 9 bases aligning to TRBD1. Per the germline V gene, CDR1 is SQVTM and CDR2 is ANQGSEA. Trimming took 6 bases from V and 4 from J; bases not matched to a gene: 6. The CDR3 consists of 13 residues.

The V and J genes are TRBV5-1 and TRBJ2-5, with a possible D match to TRBD1 (5 bases). V was pared by 2 bases and J by 1 base, with 12 bases between. From germline, CDR1 is SGHRS and CDR2 YFSETQ. The CDR3 has 15 amino acids. The CDR3 region is CASSLGSTAQETQYF. CDR3 DNA sequence: TGCGCCAGCAGCTTAGGCTCGACAGCCCAAGAGACCCAGTACTTC.

This clone was found a few times. The CDR3 loop reads CASSQNGGHSPLHF. CDR3 DNA sequence: TGTGCCAGCAGCCAAAACGGGGGGCATTCACCCCTCCACTTT. The gene calls are TRBV3-1 (or the pseudogene TRBV3-2) and TRBJ1-6, with D tentatively TRBD1 (6 bases). In germline, CDR1 is LGHDT, CDR2 YNNKEL (reference sequence). Between the trimmed V and J ends, which lost 2 bases and 8 bases, there was a span of 10 bases. This CDR3 comprises 14 residues.

This chain links TRBV7-8 with TRBJ2-3; TRBD2 matches at 16 bases. This CDR3 is built from 16 residues. Looked up from germline, CDR1 is SGHVS and CDR2 is FQNEAQ. Trimming cost V 5 bases and J 5 bases; bases outside gene matches: 4. The CDR3 here is CASSPGTSGGVDTQYF. The CDR3 region has the DNA TGTGCCAGCAGCCCCGGGACTAGCGGGGGGGTAGATACGCAGTATTTT.